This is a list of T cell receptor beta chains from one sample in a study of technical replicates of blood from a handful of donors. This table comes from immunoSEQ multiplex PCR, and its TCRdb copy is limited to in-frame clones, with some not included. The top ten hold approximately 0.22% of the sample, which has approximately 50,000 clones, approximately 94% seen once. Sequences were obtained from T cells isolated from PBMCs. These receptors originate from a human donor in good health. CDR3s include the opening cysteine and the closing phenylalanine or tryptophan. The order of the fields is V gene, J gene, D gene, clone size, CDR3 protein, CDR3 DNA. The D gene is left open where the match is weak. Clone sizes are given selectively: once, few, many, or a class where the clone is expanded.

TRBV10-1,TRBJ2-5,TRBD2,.,CASSRLAGGQETQYF,TGCGCCAGCAGCAGACTAGCGGGAGGACAAGAGACCCAGTACTTC
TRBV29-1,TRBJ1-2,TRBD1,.,CSVATGGDYGYTF,TGCAGCGTTGCGACAGGGGGCGACTATGGCTACACCTTC
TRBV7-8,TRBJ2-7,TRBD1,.,CASSLVRTGDSYEQYF,TGTGCCAGCAGCTTAGTGCGGACAGGGGACTCCTACGAGCAGTACTTC
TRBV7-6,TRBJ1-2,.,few,CASSFSPLYGYTF,TGTGCCAGCAGCTTCTCCCCCCTCTATGGCTACACCTTC
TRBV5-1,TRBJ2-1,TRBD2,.,CASSLVGLAGPNEQFF,TGCGCCAGCAGCTTGGTCGGACTAGCGGGACCGAATGAGCAGTTCTTC
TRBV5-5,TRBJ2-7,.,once,CASSLYHSSLDSPSYEQYF,TGTGCCAGCAGCTTGTACCATTCCTCTTTGGACAGCCCATCCTACGAGCAGTACTTC
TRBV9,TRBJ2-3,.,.,CASSVGGASTDTQYF,TGTGCCAGCAGCGTAGGCGGGGCTAGCACAGATACGCAGTATTTT
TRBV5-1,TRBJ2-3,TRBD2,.,CASSPGLAGITDTQYF,TGCGCCAGCAGCCCAGGACTAGCGGGGATCACAGATACGCAGTATTTT
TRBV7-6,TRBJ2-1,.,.,CASSLVPPGGQYGTANNEQFF,TGTGCCAGCAGCTTAGTACCCCCCGGGGGCCAATACGGGACAGCTAACAATGAGCAGTTCTTC
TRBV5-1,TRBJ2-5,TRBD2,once,CASSLALAGGGAETQYF,TGCGCCAGCAGCTTGGCACTAGCGGGAGGAGGCGCAGAGACCCAGTACTTC
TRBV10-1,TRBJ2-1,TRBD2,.,CATRLAGGNEQFF,TGCGCCACCAGACTAGCGGGAGGCAATGAGCAGTTCTTC
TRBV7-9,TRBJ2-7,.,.,CASSQTLPSLSYEQYF,TGTGCCAGCAGCCAAACCCTACCTTCCCTCTCCTACGAGCAGTACTTC
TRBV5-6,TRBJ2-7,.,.,CASSYGAPSEQYF,TGTGCCAGCAGCTATGGGGCCCCCTCCGAGCAGTACTTC
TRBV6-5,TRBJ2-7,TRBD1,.,CASSNRGRAYEQYF,TGTGCCAGCAGTAACAGGGGGCGGGCCTACGAGCAGTACTTC
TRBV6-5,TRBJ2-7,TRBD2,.,CASSYATSGSEQYF,TGTGCCAGCAGTTACGCGACTAGCGGGAGCGAGCAGTACTTC
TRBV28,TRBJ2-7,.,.,CASSLSGLSYEQYF,TGTGCCAGCAGTTTATCCGGTCTCTCCTACGAGCAGTACTTC
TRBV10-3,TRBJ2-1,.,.,CAISDLGKGAGYNEQFF,TGTGCCATCAGTGATCTTGGGAAGGGAGCAGGTTACAATGAGCAGTTCTTC
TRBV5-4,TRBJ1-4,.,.,CASSSTGRTNEKLFF,TGTGCCAGCAGCAGTACAGGGAGAACTAATGAAAAACTGTTTTTT
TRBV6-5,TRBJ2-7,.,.,CASRSGFYAYEQYF,TGTGCCAGCAGATCAGGGTTCTATGCCTACGAGCAGTACTTC
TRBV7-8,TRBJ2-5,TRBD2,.,CASSFGGDLETQYF,TGTGCCAGCAGCTTTGGGGGGGATTTAGAGACCCAGTACTTC
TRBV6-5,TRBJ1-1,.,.,CASSHGGVNTEAFF,TGTGCCAGCAGCCACGGCGGGGTGAACACTGAAGCTTTCTTT
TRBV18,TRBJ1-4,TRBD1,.,CASRRQGAGANEKLFF,TGTGCCAGCCGAAGGCAGGGGGCAGGAGCTAATGAAAAACTGTTTTTT
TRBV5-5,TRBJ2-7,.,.,CASSLEPTVDEQYF,TGTGCCAGCAGCTTGGAACCAACAGTAGACGAGCAGTACTTC
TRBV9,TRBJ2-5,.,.,CASSDGGFRKTQYF,TGTGCCAGCTCGGATGGGGGGTTCCGGAAGACCCAGTACTTC
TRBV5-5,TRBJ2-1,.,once,CASSLGHGSYNEQFF,TGTGCCAGCAGCTTGGGCCACGGGAGCTACAATGAGCAGTTCTTC
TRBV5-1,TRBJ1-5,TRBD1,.,CASSLGGTVGQPQHF,TGCGCCAGCAGCTTGGGAGGGACAGTAGGTCAGCCCCAGCATTTT
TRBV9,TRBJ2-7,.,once,CASSVGPGWPLSYEQYF,TGTGCCAGCAGCGTAGGTCCAGGGTGGCCGCTATCCTACGAGCAGTACTTC
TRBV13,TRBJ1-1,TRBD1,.,CASSSDRAVGAFF,TGTGCCAGCAGCTCGGACAGGGCGGTTGGCGCTTTCTTT
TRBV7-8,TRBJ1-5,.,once,CASSLRSNQPQHF,TGTGCCAGCAGCTTACGGAGCAATCAGCCCCAGCATTTT
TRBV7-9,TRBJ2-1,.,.,CASSLIMTSSYNEQFF,TGTGCCAGCAGCTTAATAATGACTAGCTCCTACAATGAGCAGTTCTTC
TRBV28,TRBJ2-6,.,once,CASSFSRETGANVLTF,TGTGCCAGCAGTTTTTCGAGGGAAACTGGGGCCAACGTCCTGACTTTC
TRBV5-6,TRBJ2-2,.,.,CASRKELSGELFF,TGTGCCAGCAGAAAAGAGTTGTCCGGGGAGCTGTTTTTT
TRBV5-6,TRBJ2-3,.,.,CASSPDFTDTQYF,TGTGCCAGCAGCCCGGACTTCACAGATACGCAGTATTTT
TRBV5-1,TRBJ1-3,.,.,CASSLETGSSGNTIYF,TGCGCCAGCAGCTTGGAGACAGGCAGCTCTGGAAACACCATATATTTT
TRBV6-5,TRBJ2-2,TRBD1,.,CASQGEHTGELFF,TGTGCCAGCCAGGGGGAACACACCGGGGAGCTGTTTTTT
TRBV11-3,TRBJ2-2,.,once,CASSFGGGELFF,TGTGCCAGCAGCTTCGGAGGCGGGGAGCTGTTTTTT
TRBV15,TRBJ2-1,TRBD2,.,CATSRDGGKRESFPYNEQFF,TGTGCCACCAGCAGAGATGGGGGGAAGCGGGAGTCTTTCCCATACAATGAGCAGTTCTTC
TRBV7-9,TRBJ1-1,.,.,CASSLGPQINTEAFF,TGTGCCAGCAGCTTAGGACCACAGATAAACACTGAAGCTTTCTTT
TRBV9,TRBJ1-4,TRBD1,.,CASSRDRGGNEKLFF,TGTGCCAGCAGTAGAGACAGGGGCGGGAATGAAAAACTGTTTTTT
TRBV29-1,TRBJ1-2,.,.,CSVAVRDTGGYTF,TGCAGCGTTGCTGTCAGGGATACGGGTGGCTACACCTTC
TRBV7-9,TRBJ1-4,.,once,CASSSRRGRDEKLFF,TGTGCCAGCAGCTCGCGAAGGGGGAGGGATGAAAAACTGTTTTTT
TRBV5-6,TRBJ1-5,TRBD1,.,CASSAGQNNQPQHF,TGTGCCAGCAGCGCGGGACAGAACAATCAGCCCCAGCATTTT
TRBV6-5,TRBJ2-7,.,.,CASRRPTDYEQYF,TGTGCCAGCAGAAGGCCGACAGACTACGAGCAGTACTTC
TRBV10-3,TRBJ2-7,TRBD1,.,CAISETGTGAYEQYF,TGTGCCATCAGTGAGACCGGGACAGGAGCCTACGAGCAGTACTTC